Below, 24 T cell receptor beta chains from the same sample are listed, as sequenced in a study of cytomegalovirus exposure and HLA in healthy donors. This PCR relied on a set of 60 Vbeta primers and 13 Jbeta primers. Repertoires were generated with immunoSEQ multiplex PCR, while TCRdb's copy carries only in-frame clones and drops some. The profile covers about 150,000 clones, with 70% to 80% appearing a single time and around 13% taken by the ten largest. The sample was PBMCs. The source of these receptors is a man aged 25 to 40 in good health and CMV-seropositive.

The chain is built from TRBV7-3 and TRBJ1-3; 8 bases match TRBD1. J lost 0 bases, V lost 5 bases, and 3 bases had no gene match. Germline CDR1 is SGHTA and CDR2 is FQGTGA. The CDR3 loop spans 15 amino acids. CDR3 coding DNA: TGTGCCAGCAGCCCCGACAGGGGCTCTGGAAACACCATATATTTT. It translates to CASSPDRGSGNTIYF.

The chain combines TRBV4-2 with TRBJ2-6; TRBD1 matches at 10 bases. Trimming at V came to 5 bases and at J to 0 bases, leaving 4 bases not matched to a gene. CDR3 length equals 17 residues. Germline V gene data show CDR1 as LGHNA and CDR2 as YNFKEQ. The CDR3 is CASSEGQGSSGANVLTF. The CDR3 DNA is TGTGCCAGCAGCGAGGGACAGGGGAGCTCTGGGGCCAACGTCCTGACTTTC.

The chain combines TRBV5-8 with TRBJ2-5; 8 bases fit TRBD2. Germline V gene sequence: CDR1 SGHTS, CDR2 YDEGEE. This CDR3 contains 15 residues. J was trimmed by 5 bases and V by 1 base; bases with no gene match: 7. The CDR3 DNA follows: TGTGCCAGCAGCTTGAAGAGCCCGGGAGGGGAGACCCAGTACTTC. This gives the protein CASSLKSPGGETQYF.

The chain couples TRBV15 to TRBJ2-4; 11 bases are shared with TRBD1. The junction had 3 bases not matched to a gene; V was cut back by 0 bases and J by 5 bases. The germline V gene encodes CDR1 LNHNV and CDR2 YYDKDF (reference sequence). The CDR3 extends over 16 amino acids. This CDR3 reads CATSRDGTGGENIQYF. In nucleotides, the CDR3 is TGTGCCACCAGCAGAGACGGGACAGGGGGGGAAAACATTCAGTACTTC.

The rearrangement links TRBV6-5 to TRBJ1-5, with D hard to call. V lost 7 bases, J lost 4 bases, and 14 bases lay in between. The CDR3 sequence is 14 residues long. CDR1 MNHEY and CDR2 SVGAGI come from the germline V gene. In DNA form, the CDR3 reads TGTGCCAGCACTCTTACGGCGGGTAATCAGCCCCAGCATTTT. It yields the protein CASTLTAGNQPQHF.

V usage is TRBV6-5 and J usage is TRBJ2-5, with D perhaps matching TRBD1 (5 bases). Per the germline V gene, CDR1 is MNHEY and CDR2 is SVGAGI. Trimming removed 0 bases from V and 5 bases from J, with 10 bases in between. The CDR3 has 14 residues. The CDR3 coding sequence is TGTGCCAGCAGTTACTCTAGGGGTTGGGAGACCCAGTACTTC. This codes for CASSYSRGWETQYF.

Comment on this clone: At one end, the junction sequence differs from germline, possibly due to a read error. The gene calls are TRBV7-9 and TRBJ2-7; tentatively, D is TRBD1 (6 bases). This CDR3 contains 14 residues. CDR1 is SEHNR, CDR2 FQNEAQ, per germline (reference sequence). The CDR3 nucleotides read TGTTCCAGCAGCTTGGGGCAGGGGACCTACGAGCAGTACTTC. The encoded protein is CSSSLGQGTYEQYF.

This chain uses TRBV6-4 with TRBJ2-1, with 9 nucleotides matching TRBD2. The CDR3 length is 15 residues. The J segment lost 7 bases and the V segment lost 3 bases, leaving 7 bases of the junction unmatched. Per germline, CDR1 MRHNA and CDR2 SNTAGT. Here the CDR3 DNA reads TGTGCCAGCAGTGATTATTCTAGCGGGAAGAATGAGCAGTTCTTC. Translation gives CASSDYSSGKNEQFF.

The chain recombines TRBV11-2 with TRBJ1-2; D is undetermined. V lost 0 bases and J lost 0, with 8 bases in between. Germline lookup yields CDR1 SGHAT and CDR2 FQNNGV. The CDR3 is 15 amino acids. CDR3: CASSLEYGANYGYTF. CDR3 in DNA: TGTGCCAGCAGCTTAGAGTACGGAGCTAACTATGGCTACACCTTC.

Concerning this clone: This same CDR3 is encoded by further DNA sequences in the sample. The rearrangement joins TRBV6-1 to TRBJ2-7, with a tentative D call TRBD1 (6 bases). This CDR3 contains 12 residues. Germline loops: CDR1 MNHNS, CDR2 SASEGT. V lost 3 bases and J lost 4, with 7 bases in between. The CDR3 DNA is TGTGCCAGCAGTGAGAGGGGGTACGAGCAGTACTTC. This translates into CASSERGYEQYF.

This chain connects TRBV19 to TRBJ2-1; 12 bases line up with TRBD2. Trimming removed 6 bases from V and 1 base from J; junction bases left unmatched: 10. CDR1 and CDR2 (germline): LNHDA, SQIVND (reference sequence). This CDR3 comprises 18 residues. The CDR3 spells CASSAHRTSGKSYNEQFF. For the CDR3, the DNA is TGTGCCAGTAGCGCTCATAGGACTAGCGGGAAGTCCTACAATGAGCAGTTCTTC. Supplemented by reference TRBV19 and TRBJ2-1, the full variable domain reads DGGITQSPKYLFRKEGQNVTLSCEQNLNHDAMYWYRQDPGQGLRLIYYSQIVNDFQKGDIAEGYSVSREKKESFPLTVTSAQKNPTAFYLCASSAHRTSGKSYNEQFFGPGTRLTVL.

The chain couples TRBV4-2 to TRBJ1-4, with D tentatively TRBD1 (5 bases). The length of the CDR3 is 15 residues. The germline V and J ends were trimmed by 1 base and 6 bases, with 12 bases remaining between them. The germline V gene has CDR1 LGHNA and CDR2 YNFKEQ. The CDR3 spells CASSQGGRAHEKLFF. CDR3 coding DNA: TGTGCCAGCAGCCAAGGCGGCAGGGCGCATGAAAAACTGTTTTTT.

The count of this clone is one. V gene TRBV15 combines with J gene TRBJ1-1; TRBD1 agrees at 9 bases. This CDR3 spans 15 amino acids. The germline V gene has CDR1 LNHNV and CDR2 YYDKDF (reference sequence). Trimming cost V 2 bases and J 5 bases; bases outside gene matches: 6. The CDR3: CATSRRTGDITEAFF. The CDR3 coding sequence is TGTGCCACCAGCAGAAGGACAGGGGATATAACTGAAGCTTTCTTT.

The chain employs TRBV28 and TRBJ2-7, with 8 bases matching TRBD2. In germline, CDR1 is MDHEN, CDR2 SYDVKM. V lost 2 bases, J lost 3 bases, and 6 bases stayed unmatched. The CDR3 covers 15 residues. The CDR3 here is CASSLGASGHYEQYF. The CDR3 DNA follows: TGTGCCAGCAGTTTAGGGGCTAGCGGGCACTACGAGCAGTACTTC.

The CDR3 sequence: CASSPSTGTGRNEQFF. The CDR3, as DNA: TGTGCCAGCAGCCCATCAACCGGGACAGGGAGGAATGAGCAGTTCTTC. The gene calls are TRBV7-2 and TRBJ2-1; the match to TRBD1 covers 9 bases. V was pared by 5 bases and J by 7 bases, with 12 bases of the junction left unmatched. Germline V gene data show CDR1 as SGHTA and CDR2 as FQGNSA. This CDR3 is built from 16 residues.

The V gene is TRBV6-6, the J gene TRBJ2-5; 7 nucleotides align to TRBD2. The CDR3 runs to 13 residues. The germline gives CDR1 MNHNY, CDR2 SVGAGI (reference sequence). The trim removed 6 bases at V and 5 bases at J, leaving 6 bases unmatched. The CDR3 nucleotides are TGTGCCAGCAGCCGGACTAGTTCCGAGACCCAGTACTTC. Its translation: CASSRTSSETQYF.

The J gene is TRBJ2-1, the V gene TRBV9; no clear D gene. With 0 bases removed from V and 0 bases from J, the gap between germline ends came to 10 bases. The germline V gene encodes CDR1 SGDLS and CDR2 YYNGEE. This CDR3 comprises 16 residues. The CDR3: CASSVVAQSSYNEQFF. The CDR3 DNA sequence: TGTGCCAGCAGCGTAGTTGCACAGTCCTCCTACAATGAGCAGTTCTTC.

Written as DNA, the CDR3 is TGTGCCAGCAGTTCCCACGGACTAATCAACACCGGGGAGCTGTTTTTT. Translating it yields CASSSHGLINTGELFF. This chain links TRBV28 with TRBJ2-2; a possible D gene is TRBD2 (6 bases). V was trimmed by 4 bases and J by 2 bases, leaving 14 bases between them. Germline CDR1 MDHEN, CDR2 SYDVKM. The CDR3 totals 16 residues.

This chain joins TRBV30 and TRBJ2-2; D is unresolved. Trimming removed 2 bases at V and 2 bases at J, with 6 bases between. Germline CDR1 GTSNPN, CDR2 SVGIG (reference sequence). The CDR3 has 13 residues. CDR3 coding DNA: TGTGCCTGGAGTAGTGGCAACACCGGGGAGCTGTTTTTT. Its translation: CAWSSGNTGELFF.

This clone ranks as medium-sized. The chain has TRBV25-1 and TRBJ2-1; weak D call: TRBD2 (6 bases). The CDR3 has 17 amino acids. The germline V gene has CDR1 MGHDK and CDR2 SYGVNS. V lost 3 bases and J 2 bases, leaving 17 bases between the germline ends. The CDR3 nucleotides read TGTGCCAGCAGTGATCTTGGGTTTGCGGGACCCTACAATGAGCAGTTCTTC. Its protein is CASSDLGFAGPYNEQFF.

This sequence joins TRBV7-2 and TRBJ2-3, with 7 nucleotides matching TRBD2. CDR3 size: 15 residues. V lost 5 bases, J lost 2 bases, and 7 bases stayed unmatched. Germline assignment: CDR1 SGHTA and CDR2 FQGNSA. CDR3 sequence reads: CASSPRDYYTDTQYF. The DNA for the CDR3 is TGTGCCAGCAGCCCCCGGGACTACTACACAGATACGCAGTATTTT.

This clone was counted between two and nine times. The chain couples TRBV5-4 to TRBJ1-1, with TRBD1 matching 8 bases. Germline-derived CDR1 and CDR2 are SGHNT and YYREEE (reference sequence). V dropped 6 bases and J dropped 3; count of bases not matched to a gene: 7. This CDR3 is 14 amino acids long. CDR3 amino acids: CASTSTGGHTEAFF. The DNA for the CDR3 is TGTGCCAGCACCTCTACAGGGGGTCACACTGAAGCTTTCTTT.

This clone was found a few times. The chain links TRBV9 to TRBJ2-2, with TRBD2 matching over 7 bases. The CDR3 runs to 16 residues. Looked up from germline, CDR1 is SGDLS and CDR2 is YYNGEE. The junction had 6 bases not matched to a gene; V was cut back by 0 bases and J by 4 bases. CDR3 coding DNA: TGTGCCAGCAGCGTAGTAGAGAGCGGGACCACCGGGGAGCTGTTTTTT. This translates into CASSVVESGTTGELFF.

The chain recombines TRBV7-9 with TRBJ2-1, with D possibly matching TRBD1 (6 bases). V was cut by 0 bases and J by 1 base, with 13 bases left in between. The CDR3 spans 17 residues. Germline V CDR1 and CDR2: SEHNR, FQNEAQ (reference sequence). The CDR3 nucleotides read TGTGCCAGCAGCTTAGCGATCAGGGGTGGATCCTACAATGAGCAGTTCTTC. It is translated as CASSLAIRGGSYNEQFF.